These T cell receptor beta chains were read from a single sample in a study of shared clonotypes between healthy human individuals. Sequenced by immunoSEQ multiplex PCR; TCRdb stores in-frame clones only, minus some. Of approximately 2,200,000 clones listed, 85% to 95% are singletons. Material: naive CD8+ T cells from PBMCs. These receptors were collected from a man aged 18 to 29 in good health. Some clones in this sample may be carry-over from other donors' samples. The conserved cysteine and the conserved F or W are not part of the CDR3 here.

ASSLGAGAYNEQF,TRBV11-2,TRBJ2-1
ASSSPLRSTDTQY,TRBV7-9,TRBJ2-3
SVLIGQTYEQY,TRBV29-1,TRBJ2-7
ASKPKGRGWGNEKLF,TRBV28,TRBJ1-4
ASSHPRQGPFYGYT,TRBV4-1,TRBJ1-2
ASVGLAGGDEQF,TRBV27,TRBJ2-1
AWSVPVQISTDTQY,TRBV30,TRBJ2-3
ASSWDRRGQPQH,TRBV28,TRBJ1-5
ASSDGLRQPQH,TRBV27,TRBJ1-5
ASSFRGGGNTEAF,TRBV28,TRBJ1-1
ASSVGGETYEQY,TRBV9,TRBJ2-7
ASSHPSGTVEAF,TRBV28,TRBJ1-1
ASSQLMGDNQPQH,TRBV28,TRBJ1-5
ASSYSRRGTGELF,TRBV6-5,TRBJ2-2
ASTPVPLLAGVFHEQY,TRBV27,TRBJ2-7
ASTALDRAYEQY,TRBV28,TRBJ2-7